Below are 16 T cell receptor beta chains sequenced from a single sample in a study of radiotherapy plus CTLA-4 blockade in lung cancer. Only in-frame clones appear in the TCRdb table, and some are missing; sequencing was by immunoSEQ multiplex PCR. The sample shows roughly 54,000 clones, around 85% of them seen only once. The material was peripheral blood, obtained from a patient treated with radiotherapy plus ipilimumab. These receptors were collected from a human donor with non-small cell lung cancer who had a partial response to radiotherapy plus ipilimumab.

The chain joins TRBV5-1 to TRBJ2-3; tentative D call: TRBD2 (6 bases). Germline V CDR1 and CDR2: SGHRS, YFSETQ. The V and J ends lost 5 bases and 0 bases respectively, with 16 bases between them. This CDR3 spans 16 amino acids. In DNA, the CDR3 is TGCGCCAGCAGTATCGGGGGACGGGGGAGCACAGATACGCAGTATTTT. This gives the protein CASSIGGRGSTDTQYF. The whole variable domain, filled in from reference TRBV5-1 and TRBJ2-3, reads KAGVTQTPRYLIKTRGQQVTLSCSPISGHRSVSWYQQTPGQGLQFLFEYFSETQRNKGNFPGRFSGRQFSNSRSEMNVSTLELGDSALYLCASSIGGRGSTDTQYFGPGTRLTVL.

V and J are TRBV7-9 and TRBJ2-3; D remains ambiguous. Trimming stripped 6 bases from V and 0 bases from J, with 19 bases between. The length of the CDR3 is 17 residues. Per the germline V gene, CDR1 is SEHNR and CDR2 is FQNEAQ (reference sequence). This CDR3 is CASSFPRRSVSTDTQYF. The CDR3, as DNA: TGTGCCAGCAGTTTCCCGCGGCGGAGCGTGAGCACAGATACGCAGTATTTT.

The chain is built from TRBV28 and TRBJ1-2; the D is unclear. V was shortened by 4 bases and J by 4 bases, with 16 bases between the two germline ends. The CDR3 contains 15 residues. Looked up from germline, CDR1 is MDHEN and CDR2 is SYDVKM. For the CDR3, the DNA is TGTGCCAGCAGTTCTCCGACGAGGTTGGGCTATGGCTACACCTTC. Its protein product is CASSSPTRLGYGYTF.

The chain links TRBV27 to TRBJ2-4, with TRBD1 identical over 11 bases. The CDR3 has 18 amino acids. With 4 bases clipped from V and 1 base from J, the junction kept 9 bases outside the gene matches. Germline V gene data show CDR1 as MNHEY and CDR2 as SMNVEV (reference sequence). This CDR3 is CASSSPLRDRGAKNIQYF. The CDR3 nucleotides are TGTGCCAGCAGTTCGCCTCTCCGGGACAGGGGGGCCAAAAACATTCAGTACTTC.

V usage is TRBV5-4 and J usage is TRBJ1-2; D not resolved. The V end lost 4 bases, the J end lost 4 bases, and 17 bases lay between the germline ends. The length of the CDR3 is 15 residues. Per germline, CDR1 SGHNT and CDR2 YYREEE (reference sequence). Written as DNA, the CDR3 is TGTGCCAGCAGCCCAAGCGGGGAGTCGGCCTATGGCTACACCTTC. As protein: CASSPSGESAYGYTF.

The chain recombines TRBV28 with TRBJ1-4; D unclear. Germline V gene data show CDR1 as MDHEN and CDR2 as SYDVKM. The CDR3 runs 15 residues. V lost 1 base, J lost 4 bases, and 10 bases lay in between. In nucleotides, the CDR3 is TGTGCCAGCAGTTTATTATCCGGGGTTAATGAAAAACTGTTTTTT. Its protein product is CASSLLSGVNEKLFF.

This clone came up a few times. The chain couples TRBV7-6 to TRBJ1-1; no clear D. Germline V gives CDR1 SGHVS, CDR2 FNYEAQ. V lost 5 bases, J lost 6 bases, and 10 bases lay in between. The CDR3 runs 12 residues. For the CDR3, the DNA is TGTGCCAGCAGCCCCTCCCACTCTGAAGCTTTCTTT. It codes for CASSPSHSEAFF. The whole variable domain, remainder taken from reference TRBV7-6 and TRBJ1-1, is GAGVSQSPRYKVTKRGQDVALRCDPISGHVSLYWYRQALGQGPEFLTYFNYEAQQDKSGLPNDRFSAERPEGSISTLTIQRTEQRDSAMYRCASSPSHSEAFFGQGTRLTVV.

The chain is built from TRBV7-2 and TRBJ1-2, with D unresolved. V was shortened by 4 bases and J by 4 bases, with 10 bases between the two germline ends. Germline values: CDR1 SGHTA, CDR2 FQGNSA. There are 13 residues in the CDR3. The CDR3 loop reads CASSSAGIYGYTF. The CDR3 coding sequence is TGTGCCAGCAGCTCAGCCGGGATCTATGGCTACACCTTC.

The chain has TRBV19 and TRBJ2-1; unclear D gene. This CDR3 is built from 15 residues. Per germline, CDR1 LNHDA and CDR2 SQIVND (reference sequence). The V and J ends lost 2 bases and 4 bases respectively, with 12 bases between them. CDR3 sequence reads: CASSIPPSSYNEQFF. The CDR3 bases are TGTGCCAGTAGTATACCTCCGAGTTCGTACAATGAGCAGTTCTTC.

This clone was counted a single time. J is TRBJ2-1 and V is TRBV6-1, with no clear D. Germline loops: CDR1 MNHNS, CDR2 SASEGT. The CDR3 sequence is 13 residues long. Trimming left V 6 bases short and J 3 bases short, with 9 bases between. The CDR3 sequence is CASRPSHYNEQFF. In nucleotides, the CDR3 is TGTGCCAGCAGGCCAAGCCACTACAATGAGCAGTTCTTC.

The CDR3 coding sequence is TGTGCCAGCAGTGTACAGGGGGGGGAGGGCTACACCTTC. Its translation: CASSVQGGEGYTF. The chain carries TRBV6-1 and TRBJ1-2; the match to TRBD1 covers 8 bases. Germline V gene sequence: CDR1 MNHNS, CDR2 SASEGT. The CDR3 loop spans 13 amino acids. Trimming at V came to 4 bases and at J to 8 bases, leaving 6 bases not matched to a gene.

This clone is termed medium-sized (0.01 to 0.1%). The chain is built from TRBV30 and TRBJ2-7; D may be TRBD1 (6 bases). This CDR3 region has 16 residues. Germline CDR1 and CDR2: GTSNPN and SVGIG (reference sequence). V lost 1 base and J 3 bases, leaving 19 bases between the germline ends. This chain's CDR3 is CAWSDTLRDIDYEQYF. Here the CDR3 DNA reads TGTGCCTGGAGTGACACCCTCCGGGACATCGACTACGAGCAGTACTTC.

This chain joins TRBV19 and TRBJ1-5, with 8 bases identical to TRBD1. This CDR3 spans 16 amino acids. Germline CDR1 reads LNHDA; CDR2 reads SQIVND (reference sequence). J lost 7 bases, V lost 2 bases, and 10 bases had no gene match. In DNA form, the CDR3 reads TGTGCCAGTAGTATATCGTACGACAGGGGTGGCCAGCCCCAGCATTTT. It is translated as CASSISYDRGGQPQHF.

As to this clone: A read error may account for a junction end that differs from germline. As DNA, the CDR3 is TGTGTCAGCAGCCCAGGACAGGGGAGCACAGATACGCAGTATTTT. Protein: CVSSPGQGSTDTQYF. The gene calls are TRBV9 and TRBJ2-3; 9 bases are shared with TRBD1. CDR1 is SGDLS and CDR2 is YYNGEE in the germline V gene. CDR3 length: 15 amino acids.

V usage is TRBV7-2 and J usage is TRBJ2-2; D is possibly TRBD1 (6 bases). The CDR3 runs 16 residues. V lost 5 bases and J 4 bases, leaving 17 bases between the germline ends. Germline CDR1 reads SGHTA; CDR2 reads FQGNSA. The CDR3 nucleotides read TGTGCCAGCAGCACAGGTGGGGGCGCCGGCACCGGGGAGCTGTTTTTT. Residues: CASSTGGGAGTGELFF.

V is TRBV5-6 and J is TRBJ2-1, with 9 nucleotides matching TRBD2. V lost 4 bases to trimming and J lost 10 bases; unmatched junction nucleotides: 6. Germline CDR1 reads SGHDT; CDR2 reads YYEEEE. This CDR3 has 13 residues. The CDR3 loop is CASSLGTSWEQFF. CDR3 in DNA: TGTGCCAGCAGCCTAGGGACTAGCTGGGAGCAGTTCTTC.